A selection of T cell receptor beta chains follows, all from one sample in a study of long-term antiretroviral therapy in people with HIV. Clones were sequenced by immunoSEQ multiplex PCR, and TCRdb holds only the in-frame ones, with some missing. The data show roughly 34,000 clones, with roughly 83% seen just once and 3% to 3.5% held by the top ten. The specimen was unsorted PBMCs, collected 1.9 years after starting antiretroviral therapy. These receptors came from a man aged 18 to 30 with HIV. The CDR3 runs from the conserved cysteine through the conserved F or W.

CASSLVVRAYGYTF	TRBV7-2
CASRGGTGGSGDTQYF	TRBV5-1
CASSEAVGNYGYTF	TRBV11-2
CASRLGQRLPLHF	TRBV12-2
CASSPQLQAGGYTF	TRBV28
CASSMPQSSGAQTGELFF	TRBV19
CATGQGASPLHF	TRBV2
CASSLAGHSYEQYF	TRBV28
CASRMGLGGGELFF	TRBV2
CASSPGVAPTEAFF	TRBV18
CASSFDRVHGYTF	TRBV7-2
CASSFLQGWTDTQYF	TRBV7-9
CASSIRDSDFNEQFF	TRBV19
CASSTDRGASYEQYF	TRBV19
CASSSGVVKNIQYF	TRBV7-9
CASSPGQRNYGYTF	TRBV6-6
CASSQASIQGGGEKLFF	TRBV4-1
CASSPGTGTGELFF	TRBV7-6
CAWSQGFGGYTF	TRBV30
CASSTGGETQYF	TRBV2
CASSDEGNEKLFF	TRBV2
CASNRHGDSYEQYF	TRBV6-1
CASSPPGRLYYGYTF	TRBV9
CASRGGTDTQYF	TRBV10-2
CASSRTGGMGGYTF	TRBV6-4
CASRLTGTAMGYTF	TRBV2
CASVRGGTDTQYF	TRBV2
CATDHRAWETQYF	TRBV6-1
CASSLLSGSYNEQFF	TRBV11-3
CASSLAPGGADTQYF	TRBV5-1
CASSIVPYSNQPQHF	TRBV19
CASTAGNYGYTF	TRBV6-1
CASSPDRLNEKLFF	TRBV28
CASSQNLPARGGYGYTF	TRBV23-1
CASRLGGNQPQHF	TRBV28
CASSFTRANEQFF	TRBV11-2
CASSFATGGYGYTF	TRBV7-2
CASSNSNQPQHF	TRBV10-1
CASSIQGPDEKLFF	TRBV18
CASSRTSGGMAQYF	TRBV6-5
CASSLGGSSPLHF	TRBV27
CASSLGGRGGRETQYF	TRBV5-6
CASSLYRDLADTQYF	TRBV27
CASRYRDRGQETQYF	TRBV19
CASSVAGQNTEAFF	TRBV9
CASSDLAGGQETQYF	TRBV6-1
CASSYLHSSGNTIYF	TRBV7-2
CASSLTVYGYTF	TRBV28
CASSVAGTGYTEAFF	TRBV9
CASSTTGNSPLHF	TRBV7-3
CASSPGQSNTGELFF	TRBV7-6
CASSGSNQPQHF	TRBV2